Following are 16 T cell receptor beta chains from one sample sequenced in a study of blood T cell repertoires in COVID-19. Sequencing used immunoSEQ multiplex PCR; TCRdb keeps in-frame clones, though not all of them. The table records 90,000 to 130,000 clones, 80% to 90% of them present only once. Sequenced input: peripheral blood. The receptors shown here come from a human donor in a cohort sampled during active COVID-19.

The chain links TRBV6-5 to TRBJ1-6, with D perhaps TRBD1 (6 bases). The CDR3 length is 15 residues. Germline V gene data show CDR1 as MNHEY and CDR2 as SVGAGI. Trimming removed 7 bases from V and 7 bases from J, with 17 bases in between. In DNA, the CDR3 is TGTGCCAGCATAAGGAGCAGGGGAAGGAATTCACCCCTCCACTTT. Translated: CASIRSRGRNSPLHF.

This chain joins TRBV7-8 and TRBJ2-1; tentatively, D is TRBD1 (5 bases). Germline loops: CDR1 SGHVS, CDR2 FQNEAQ. Trimming pared 8 bases from V and 7 bases from J, leaving 12 bases between. This CDR3 contains 12 residues. The CDR3 DNA reads as TGTGCCAGCGGATACAGGAGAAATGAGCAGTTCTTC. Protein sequence: CASGYRRNEQFF.

The chain carries TRBV14 and TRBJ2-5; a weak D match, TRBD2 (5 bases). V lost 3 bases and J lost 5, with 10 bases in between. The length of the CDR3 is 13 residues. Germline V gene lookup returns CDR1 SGHDN and CDR2 FVKESK. CDR3 region: CASSHPGGETQYF. In DNA form, the CDR3 reads TGTGCCAGCAGCCACCCTGGCGGGGAGACCCAGTACTTC.

The chain carries TRBV7-9 and TRBJ2-3; no clear D gene. V lost 5 bases and J 0 bases, leaving 15 bases between the germline ends. CDR1 SEHNR and CDR2 FQNEAQ come from the germline V gene (reference sequence). The CDR3 loop spans 16 amino acids. CDR3 bases: TGTGCCAGCAGCCGAGGCATTACCGAGAGCACAGATACGCAGTATTTT. Its protein is CASSRGITESTDTQYF.

J is TRBJ1-4 and V is TRBV10-3; TRBD1 matches 7 bases. J was trimmed by 6 bases and V by 10 bases; bases with no gene match: 5. Germline-derived CDR1 and CDR2 are ENHRY and SYGVKD. The CDR3 has 12 amino acids. This CDR3 is CATHRGDEKLFF. CDR3 bases: TGTGCCACCCACAGGGGCGATGAAAAACTGTTTTTT.

The chain combines TRBV29-1 with TRBJ2-5; TRBD2 aligns across 10 bases. Trimming at V came to 7 bases and at J to 5 bases, leaving 10 bases not matched to a gene. Germline CDR1 and CDR2: SQVTM and ANQGSEA. CDR3 length: 14 amino acids. The CDR3 is CSAYIAGGGETQYF. The CDR3 DNA is TGCAGCGCATATATAGCGGGGGGCGGGGAGACCCAGTACTTC.

The CDR3 nucleotides are TGTGCCAGCAGCGTAACGGGAAACACTGAAGCTTTCTTT. Translating gives CASSVTGNTEAFF. The chain links TRBV9 to TRBJ1-1, with no clear D. Trimming removed 1 base at V and 2 bases at J, with 6 bases between. Looked up from germline, CDR1 is SGDLS and CDR2 is YYNGEE. The CDR3 length is 13 residues.

This chain joins TRBV20-1 and TRBJ1-2; 8 nucleotides match TRBD1. The CDR3 spans 11 residues. Germline V CDR1 and CDR2: DFQATT, SNEGSKA (reference sequence). CDR3 region: CIGQGGNGYTF. The CDR3 nucleotides are TGCATTGGACAGGGTGGAAACGGCTACACCTTC.

The count of this clone is one. The chain's CDR3 is CAWSRDLSAQVNPQHF. CDR3 DNA: TGTGCCTGGAGTCGGGATCTCAGTGCCCAAGTTAATCCCCAGCATTTT. The V gene is TRBV30, the J gene TRBJ1-5; no reliable D call. This CDR3 has 16 residues. Between the trimmed V and J ends, which lost 2 bases and 10 bases, there was a span of 24 bases. The germline gives CDR1 GTSNPN, CDR2 SVGIG (reference sequence).

There are a few counts of this clone. This chain connects TRBV5-1 to TRBJ2-3; TRBD1 aligns across 11 bases. V shed 0 bases and J 4 bases; nucleotides not matched to a gene: 4. Germline loops: CDR1 SGHRS, CDR2 YFSETQ. CDR3 length equals 16 residues. This chain's CDR3 is CASSLVTGQGADTQYF. The CDR3 nucleotides are TGCGCCAGCAGCTTGGTGACGGGACAGGGGGCAGATACGCAGTATTTT.

The chain carries TRBV27 and TRBJ2-7, with 10 nucleotides matching TRBD1. V shed 5 bases, J shed 0 bases, and the junction held 7 bases outside the gene matches. This CDR3 is 16 amino acids long. Germline-derived CDR1 and CDR2 are MNHEY and SMNVEV (reference sequence). The CDR3 coding sequence is TGTGCCAGCAGTCCCGGGACAGGGGCGAGCTCCTACGAGCAGTACTTC. Residues: CASSPGTGASSYEQYF.

The J gene is TRBJ1-2, the V gene TRBV6-5; perhaps TRBD1 as D (5 bases). Looked up from germline, CDR1 is MNHEY and CDR2 is SVGAGI. V lost 2 bases and J lost 4, with 14 bases in between. The CDR3 is 15 residues long. DNA of the CDR3: TGTGCCAGCAGTTACGTACCGGGGGGAAGCTATGGCTACACCTTC. Protein product: CASSYVPGGSYGYTF.

The chain joins TRBV14 to TRBJ2-1, with 7 bases aligning to TRBD2. CDR1 and CDR2 from the germline V gene are SGHDN and FVKESK. The length of the CDR3 is 14 residues. Unmatched junction bases numbered 6, after V lost 4 bases and J lost 6 bases. Here the CDR3 reads CASSPTGGPNEQFF. The CDR3 DNA reads TGTGCCAGCAGCCCCACGGGGGGACCCAATGAGCAGTTCTTC.

The chain links TRBV7-6 to TRBJ2-7; TRBD2 aligns across 7 bases. The trim removed 1 base at V and 2 bases at J, leaving 8 bases unmatched. Looked up from germline, CDR1 is SGHVS and CDR2 is FNYEAQ. The CDR3 extends over 16 amino acids. CDR3 sequence: CASSLGASGATYEQYF. The CDR3, as DNA: TGTGCCAGCAGCTTAGGAGCCAGCGGGGCTACCTACGAGCAGTACTTC. Together with reference TRBV7-6 and TRBJ2-7, the CDR3 gives the full variable domain: GAGVSQSPRYKVTKRGQDVALRCDPISGHVSLYWYRQALGQGPEFLTYFNYEAQQDKSGLPNDRFSAERPEGSISTLTIQRTEQRDSAMYRCASSLGASGATYEQYFGPGTRLTVT.

J is TRBJ1-5 and V is TRBV9, with D possibly TRBD1 on 6 matching bases. Trimming took 3 bases from V and 12 from J, leaving 19 bases between them. Germline V gene sequence: CDR1 SGDLS, CDR2 YYNGEE. CDR3 size: 14 residues. The CDR3 bases are TGTGCCAGCAGCGAGGGACACCTCACCGACAGCCAGCATTTT. Its protein is CASSEGHLTDSQHF. Variable domain in full (rest from reference TRBV9 and TRBJ1-5): DSGVTQTPKHLITATGQRVTLRCSPRSGDLSVYWYQQSLDQGLQFLIQYYNGEERAKGNILERFSAQQFPDLHSELNLSSLELGDSALYFCASSEGHLTDSQHFGDGTRLSIL.

The chain couples TRBV7-8 to TRBJ1-1; D remains ambiguous. Trimming removed 3 bases at V and 2 bases at J, with 10 bases between. CDR1 is SGHVS, CDR2 FQNEAQ, per germline. CDR3 length: 14 amino acids. DNA of the CDR3: TGTGCCAGCAGCTTTTACGACAAAAACACTGAAGCTTTCTTT. It codes for CASSFYDKNTEAFF.